The next 15 T cell receptor beta chains were all read from a single sample in a study of blood T cell repertoires in COVID-19. The data were produced by immunoSEQ multiplex PCR, yet TCRdb's version contains in-frame clones alone and is incomplete. The sample has 150,000 to 200,000 clones; roughly 90% are singletons. Sample: PBMCs or T cells enriched from blood (not recorded which). The origin of the receptors is a human donor with acute COVID-19. The donor label of this sample is uncertain.

In this sample, this clone turned up a few times. V is TRBV7-9 and J is TRBJ1-2, with D perhaps TRBD1 (5 bases). Germline assignment: CDR1 SEHNR and CDR2 FQNEAQ (reference sequence). The V gene lost 1 base and the J gene lost 3 bases, with 9 bases spanning the gap. This CDR3 has 14 amino acids. The CDR3 loop reads CASSLDRGYYGYTF. In DNA form, the CDR3 reads TGTGCCAGCAGCTTAGATAGGGGATACTATGGCTACACCTTC.

This chain uses TRBV10-3 with TRBJ2-1; 9 bases fit TRBD1. The CDR3 covers 13 residues. Trimming removed 4 bases from V and 7 bases from J; junction bases left unmatched: 2. Germline-derived CDR1 and CDR2 are ENHRY and SYGVKD. CDR3 protein: CAISAGTGNEQFF. CDR3 nucleotides: TGTGCCATCAGTGCCGGGACAGGGAATGAGCAGTTCTTC.

CDR3 sequence (DNA): TGTGCCTGGAGTGTACAGGGGGCAGTCGGTGAAGCTTTCTTT. Amino acids: CAWSVQGAVGEAFF. The rearrangement links TRBV30 to TRBJ1-1; 9 nucleotides match TRBD1. With 0 bases clipped from V and 7 bases from J, the junction kept 6 bases outside the gene matches. In germline, CDR1 is GTSNPN, CDR2 SVGIG (reference sequence). The CDR3 sequence is 14 residues long.

V and J are TRBV5-1 and TRBJ2-5; the match to TRBD1 covers 7 bases. Germline V gene lookup returns CDR1 SGHRS and CDR2 YFSETQ. The trim removed 4 bases at V and 6 bases at J, leaving 9 bases unmatched. The CDR3 sequence is 14 residues long. Written as DNA, the CDR3 is TGCGCCAGCAGCCCGGGGACAGCCGCTAAGACCCAGTACTTC. Amino acids: CASSPGTAAKTQYF.

This clone was seen only once. The CDR3 spells CASSLAGVSSYNEQFF. The CDR3 nucleotides read TGTGCCAGCAGTTTAGCGGGGGTCAGCTCCTACAATGAGCAGTTCTTC. The chain has TRBV5-8 and TRBJ2-1; 9 positions agree with TRBD2. This CDR3 has 16 residues. CDR1 is SGHTS, CDR2 YDEGEE, per germline. V dropped 5 bases and J dropped 0; count of bases not matched to a gene: 6.

The V and J genes are TRBV3-1 (or the pseudogene TRBV3-2) and TRBJ1-2; D is possibly TRBD1 (5 bases). The CDR3 consists of 14 residues. Between the trimmed V and J ends, which lost 4 bases and 0 bases, there was a span of 9 bases. The germline V gene encodes CDR1 LGHDT and CDR2 YNNKEL (reference sequence). Here the CDR3 reads CASSRGLTNYGYTF. The CDR3 nucleotides read TGTGCCAGCAGCCGGGGACTAACTAACTATGGCTACACCTTC.

The genes are TRBV28 and TRBJ1-3, with 7 nucleotides matching TRBD1. The V segment lost 7 bases and the J segment 0 bases; nucleotides outside the gene matches: 9. Germline loops: CDR1 MDHEN, CDR2 SYDVKM. This CDR3 has 16 amino acids. The CDR3 nucleotides read TGTGCCAGCAAGAGGGACAGAAGGTTCTCTGGAAACACCATATATTTT. Its translation: CASKRDRRFSGNTIYF.

The V gene is TRBV3-1 (or the pseudogene TRBV3-2), the J gene TRBJ1-2, with 9 bases aligning to TRBD1. CDR3 length equals 13 residues. Losses at the gene ends were 4 bases for V and 11 bases for J; bases not matched to a gene: 8. CDR1 is LGHDT, CDR2 YNNKEL, per germline (reference sequence). CDR3 sequence (DNA): TGTGCCAGCAGCCCGGGACAGGGAGGGGGGTACACCTTC. Amino acids: CASSPGQGGGYTF.

The genes are TRBV4-1 and TRBJ1-2; D remains ambiguous. Germline assignment: CDR1 MGHRA and CDR2 YSYEKL. The CDR3 has 13 amino acids. Trimming removed 1 base at V and 8 bases at J, with 11 bases between. The CDR3 protein is CASSQVPGEGYTF. The CDR3 DNA is TGCGCCAGCAGCCAAGTCCCGGGTGAGGGCTACACCTTC.

This clone was recorded once. V and J are TRBV20-1 and TRBJ1-1; D remains unclear. The CDR3 has 11 amino acids. The germline V gene encodes CDR1 DFQATT and CDR2 SNEGSKA (reference sequence). The CDR3 nucleotides read TGCACCCCCGCGCGGGGTGATGAAGCTTTCTTT. It encodes CTPARGDEAFF.

V and J are TRBV25-1 and TRBJ2-3; 9 bases line up with TRBD2. This CDR3 has 17 amino acids. Germline values: CDR1 MGHDK, CDR2 SYGVNS. The trim removed 0 bases at V and 4 bases at J, leaving 8 bases unmatched. The CDR3 loop is CASSEYRSGGGADTQYF. CDR3 nucleotides: TGTGCCAGCAGTGAATATAGGTCCGGCGGGGGGGCAGATACGCAGTATTTT.

This chain connects TRBV5-3 to TRBJ1-2; weak D call: TRBD1 (6 bases). TRBV5-3 carries the ORF label, with uncertain function. The CDR3 extends over 15 amino acids. V was clipped by 2 bases and J by 8 bases, with 19 bases between them. The CDR3 nucleotides are TGTGCCAGAAGCTTATTATGGCAGGGGTTTTTCGGCTACACCTTC. Translating it yields CARSLLWQGFFGYTF.

This chain joins TRBV4-2 and TRBJ2-7; 7 bases fit TRBD1. Germline loops: CDR1 LGHNA, CDR2 YNFKEQ. CDR3 size: 14 residues. The J segment lost 3 bases and the V segment lost 1 base, leaving 3 bases of the junction unmatched. The CDR3 bases are TGTGCCAGCAGCCAAGTCACAGGGGACTACGAGCAGTACTTC. Protein sequence: CASSQVTGDYEQYF.

The chain is built from TRBV7-8 and TRBJ2-1; TRBD1 is a possible D gene (6 bases). Trimming removed 2 bases at V and 0 bases at J, with 11 bases between. The CDR3 spans 16 residues. The germline gives CDR1 SGHVS, CDR2 FQNEAQ. The CDR3 reads CASSLSLGASYNEQFF. The DNA of the CDR3 is TGTGCCAGCAGCTTATCTCTGGGGGCCTCCTACAATGAGCAGTTCTTC.

V usage is TRBV7-8 and J usage is TRBJ2-7; TRBD2 aligns across 8 bases. This CDR3 is 15 amino acids long. CDR1 is SGHVS, CDR2 FQNEAQ, per germline. V trimming: 6 bases; J trimming: 0 bases; junction bases outside the gene matches: 7. The DNA of the CDR3 is TGTGCCAGCAGTCCAGGACTAGCCGTCTCCTACGAGCAGTACTTC. It specifies CASSPGLAVSYEQYF.